This TCR beta chain was captured in a study of cytomegalovirus exposure and HLA in healthy donors. Germline assignment: CDR1 SQVTM and CDR2 ANQGSEA. Losses at the gene ends were 8 bases for V and 4 bases for J; bases not matched to a gene: 19. The CDR3 covers 16 residues. The study ran its PCR with 60 Vbeta and 13 Jbeta primers. The data were produced by immunoSEQ multiplex PCR, yet TCRdb's version contains in-frame clones alone and is incomplete. The sample yields about 140,000 clones, 75% seen once. Sample: PBMCs. This chain joins TRBV29-1 and TRBJ1-2; 7 bases map to TRBD1. The clonotype originates from a man between 35 and 55 years old in good health and CMV-seronegative. For the CDR3, the DNA is TGCAGCACCTGGGGGACAGATGAAGAAGGTAGCTATGGCTACACCTTC. It yields the protein CSTWGTDEEGSYGYTF.